Following are 22 T cell receptor beta chains from one sample sequenced in a study of T cells in Graves' hyperthyroidism and ophthalmopathy. TCR beta CDR3 region amplification was performed from RNA transcripts. Using the HTBI primer set, a first-round RT-PCR was run on the TCR CDR3. TCRdb reprocessed the multiplex PCR reads via MiXCR and lists one record per CDR3 protein. The sample comprises around 300,000 distinct CDR3 sequences, about an eighth of which are singletons, and almost 8% rests with the top ten. What was sequenced was blood. The receptor set was obtained from a woman aged 25 to 45 with Graves' hyperthyroidism that later progressed to Graves' ophthalmopathy.

CDR3 nucleotide sequence: TGTGCCAGCACCCCGGGACTAACTCTTCTCTCTGGGGCCAACGTCCTGACTTTC. Its protein is CASTPGLTLLSGANVLTF. The chain employs TRBV12-3 or TRBV12-4 and TRBJ2-6, with TRBD2 matching over 7 bases. Trimming at V came to 7 bases and at J to 0 bases, leaving 12 bases not matched to a gene. The CDR3 has 18 residues.

This clonotype was seen many times. The V gene is TRBV12-3 or TRBV12-4, the J gene TRBJ2-1, with D maybe TRBD2 (5 bases). This CDR3 has 13 amino acids. V dropped 4 bases and J dropped 4 bases, with 8 bases sitting between them. The DNA for the CDR3 is TGTGCCAGCAGTTGGGAGCTTTACAATGAGCAGTTCTTC. Translating it yields CASSWELYNEQFF.

This clonotype was counted ten times or more. This chain connects TRBV28 to TRBJ1-2, with D hard to call. Germline V lookup: CDR1 MDHEN, CDR2 SYDVKM. The ends were cut back, 3 bases at V and 0 bases at J, with 11 bases in the middle. This CDR3 contains 15 residues. CDR3 in amino acids: CASSFPAAANYGYTF. The CDR3 region has the DNA TGTGCCAGCAGTTTTCCGGCAGCCGCTAACTATGGCTACACCTTC.

This clonotype was observed at least ten times. The CDR3: CATSRGAGSPLHF. For the CDR3, the DNA is TGTGCCACCAGTAGGGGGGCCGGTTCACCCCTCCACTTT. This sequence joins TRBV24-1 and TRBJ1-6; D is perhaps TRBD1 (6 bases). The germline V gene encodes CDR1 KGHDR and CDR2 SFDVKD. Trimming took 6 bases from V and 9 from J, leaving 11 bases between them. This CDR3 contains 13 residues.

This clonotype was seen ten or more times. The CDR3 here is CSARVVGLAKETQYF. CDR3 bases: TGCAGTGCTAGAGTTGTAGGACTAGCGAAAGAGACCCAGTACTTC. The V and J genes are TRBV20-1 and TRBJ2-5, with 9 nucleotides matching TRBD2. Germline CDR1 and CDR2: DFQATT and SNEGSKA (reference sequence). The V gene end was trimmed by 1 base and the J gene end by 3 bases; junction bases not matched to a gene: 6. This CDR3 is built from 15 residues.

This rearrangement joins TRBV5-4 to TRBJ1-1; D is perhaps TRBD1 (6 bases). CDR1 is SGHNT and CDR2 is YYREEE in the germline V gene (reference sequence). V was pared by 7 bases and J by 5 bases, with 12 bases between. This CDR3 contains 12 residues. The DNA for the CDR3 is TGTGCCAGCTATCGAGGGGGTACTGAAGCTTTCTTT. Translated: CASYRGGTEAFF.

The gene calls are TRBV29-1 and TRBJ2-3, with 10 positions matching TRBD2. Germline assignment: CDR1 SQVTM and CDR2 ANQGSEA. The CDR3 is 16 residues long. V trimming: 4 bases; J trimming: 5 bases; junction bases outside the gene matches: 12. The CDR3 here is CSVVGGLAGVKDTQYF. DNA of the CDR3: TGCAGCGTTGTTGGAGGGCTAGCGGGAGTGAAAGATACGCAGTATTTT.

This clonotype was counted at least ten times. The gene calls are TRBV27 and TRBJ2-1; the D is unclear. The V gene's germline CDR1 is MNHEY and CDR2 SMNVEV (reference sequence). There are 13 residues in the CDR3. Deletions cut 9 bases from V and 4 bases from J, with 13 bases between. CDR3 sequence reads: CASRQGQYNEQFF. The CDR3 DNA follows: TGTGCCAGTCGTCAAGGGCAGTACAATGAGCAGTTCTTC.

This clonotype showed up many times. J is TRBJ2-2 and V is TRBV2, with D perhaps TRBD1 or TRBD2 (5 bases each). The CDR3 loop spans 14 amino acids. V lost 2 bases and J lost 6, with 10 bases in between. In germline, CDR1 is SNHLY, CDR2 FYNNEI. CDR3 bases: TGTGCCAGCAGTGAACGGGGCGGGCCCGGGGAGCTGTTTTTT. Translating it yields CASSERGGPGELFF.

This clonotype has ten or more counts. The rearrangement joins TRBV9 to TRBJ2-7; TRBD2 aligns across 7 bases. Germline V gene data show CDR1 as SGDLS and CDR2 as YYNGEE. The CDR3 spans 14 residues. V lost 0 bases to trimming and J lost 2 bases; unmatched junction nucleotides: 2. The CDR3 reads CASSVASGTYEQYF. CDR3 bases: TGTGCCAGCAGCGTAGCTAGCGGAACCTACGAGCAGTACTTC.

The chain employs TRBV3-1 and TRBJ2-7, with TRBD1 matching 9 bases. The germline gives CDR1 LGHDT, CDR2 YNNKEL (reference sequence). V lost 5 bases to trimming and J lost 3 bases; unmatched junction nucleotides: 11. CDR3 length equals 16 residues. The CDR3 nucleotides are TGTGCCAGCAGCAAGGGGACAGGGTGGGACGGCTACGAGCAGTACTTC. Its protein is CASSKGTGWDGYEQYF.

The rearrangement links TRBV12-3 or TRBV12-4 to TRBJ1-5; D is unclear. V lost 6 bases and J lost 1, with 13 bases in between. The CDR3 is 15 amino acids. CDR3 sequence (DNA): TGTGCCAGCAGGTCGGGAGCCGAAAGCAATCAGCCCCAGCATTTT. Translating gives CASRSGAESNQPQHF.

This chain links TRBV28 with TRBJ2-7; tentative D call: TRBD2 (6 bases). V was pared by 11 bases and J by 0 bases, with 14 bases between. CDR3 size: 13 residues. Germline CDR1 and CDR2: MDHEN and SYDVKM. CDR3 residues: CASQTRISYEQYF. CDR3 in DNA: TGTGCCTCCCAGACTAGGATCTCCTACGAGCAGTACTTC. Full variable domain (remainder filled in from reference TRBV28 and TRBJ2-7): DVKVTQSSRYLVKRTGEKVFLECVQDMDHENMFWYRQDPGLGLRLIYFSYDVKMKEKGDIPEGYSVSREKKERFSLILESASTNQTSMYLCASQTRISYEQYFGPGTRLTVT.

There are many counts of this clonotype. The gene calls are TRBV29-1 and TRBJ1-1; TRBD1 is a possible D gene (5 bases). This CDR3 has 13 amino acids. V was pared by 1 base and J by 2 bases, with 8 bases between. Per the germline V gene, CDR1 is SQVTM and CDR2 is ANQGSEA. Here the CDR3 reads CSVEGGGNTEAFF. The CDR3 DNA is TGCAGCGTTGAAGGGGGGGGTAACACTGAAGCTTTCTTT. The whole variable domain, remainder taken from reference TRBV29-1 and TRBJ1-1, is SAVISQKPSRDICQRGTSLTIQCQVDSQVTMMFWYRQQPGQSLTLIATANQGSEATYESGFVIDKFPISRPNLTFSTLTVSNMSPEDSSIYLCSVEGGGNTEAFFGQGTRLTVV.

This clonotype was seen ten or more times. The chain joins TRBV3-1 to TRBJ2-5; the match to TRBD1 covers 8 bases. This CDR3 contains 14 residues. V was pared by 1 base and J by 5 bases, with 3 bases of the junction left unmatched. In germline, CDR1 is LGHDT, CDR2 YNNKEL (reference sequence). As DNA, the CDR3 is TGTGCCAGCAGCCAAGCAGGGGGCGCGGAGACCCAGTACTTC. It translates to CASSQAGGAETQYF.

About this clonotype: Given a much more abundant clone one base away, this may be a read error. The chain couples TRBV6-9 to TRBJ1-6; D not certain. CDR1 MNHGY and CDR2 SVAAGI come from the germline V gene. Trimming stripped 3 bases from V and 8 bases from J, with 8 bases between. The length of the CDR3 is 13 residues. The CDR3 nucleotides read TGTGCCAGCAGTTACGGTCGGGATTCACCCCTCCACTTT. Translating it yields CASSYGRDSPLHF.

Many counts were recorded for this clonotype. The gene calls are TRBV5-4 and TRBJ2-1; 9 nucleotides align to TRBD2. V trimming: 0 bases; J trimming: 12 bases; junction bases outside the gene matches: 10. CDR1 is SGHNT, CDR2 YYREEE, per germline (reference sequence). The CDR3 length is 15 residues. Here the CDR3 reads CASSLVGGRASGQFF. The CDR3 region has the DNA TGTGCCAGCAGCTTGGTTGGCGGGAGGGCCTCTGGGCAGTTCTTC.

This chain uses TRBV19 with TRBJ2-1, with D perhaps TRBD2 (6 bases). V lost 1 base and J 1 base, leaving 17 bases between the germline ends. Germline-derived CDR1 and CDR2 are LNHDA and SQIVND (reference sequence). CDR3 length: 18 residues. The CDR3: CASSIAGDGANSYNEQFF. As DNA, the CDR3 is TGTGCCAGTAGTATAGCGGGGGACGGGGCAAATTCCTACAATGAGCAGTTCTTC. Full variable domain (remainder filled in from reference TRBV19 and TRBJ2-1): DGGITQSPKYLFRKEGQNVTLSCEQNLNHDAMYWYRQDPGQGLRLIYYSQIVNDFQKGDIAEGYSVSREKKESFPLTVTSAQKNPTAFYLCASSIAGDGANSYNEQFFGPGTRLTVL.

This clonotype was recorded at least ten times. The genes are TRBV7-3 and TRBJ2-1; TRBD1 might be the D (6 bases). Trimming shortened V by 5 bases and J by 7 bases, and 15 bases separated the two germline ends. CDR1 and CDR2 (germline): SGHTA, FQGTGA. The CDR3 is made up of 14 amino acids. CDR3: CASSLNLGGNEQFF. In nucleotides, the CDR3 is TGTGCCAGCAGCCTCAATCTAGGGGGTAATGAGCAGTTCTTC.

This clonotype was recorded a few times. A much larger clonotype is one base distant, so this may be a read error. The genes are TRBV28 and TRBJ1-1; D gene uncertain. The germline CDR1 and CDR2 sequences are MDHEN and SYDVKM. The length of the CDR3 is 15 residues. The CDR3 DNA follows: TGTGCCAGCAGTCCAGGTGACATATCGAACACTGAAGCTTCCTTT. Encoded protein: CASSPGDISNTEASF. The variable domain in full, completed from reference TRBV28 and TRBJ1-1, reads DVKVTQSSRYLVKRTGEKVFLECVQDMDHENMFWYRQDPGLGLRLIYFSYDVKMKEKGDIPEGYSVSREKKERFSLILESASTNQTSMYLCASSPGDISNTEASFGQGTRLTVV.

The chain employs TRBV28 and TRBJ1-2; TRBD1 matches 7 bases. In germline, CDR1 is MDHEN, CDR2 SYDVKM. J lost 4 bases, V lost 3 bases, and 8 bases had no gene match. This CDR3 region has 15 residues. The CDR3 here is CASSFVQGSGYGYTF. In nucleotides, the CDR3 is TGTGCCAGCAGTTTCGTACAGGGGAGCGGCTATGGCTACACCTTC.

In its sample, this clonotype was seen a few times. The chain uses TRBV5-6 and TRBJ2-4, with D perhaps matching TRBD1 (6 bases). Germline V lookup: CDR1 SGHDT, CDR2 YYEEEE. The CDR3 runs 13 residues. Trimming shortened V by 4 bases and J by 7 bases, and 12 bases separated the two germline ends. The CDR3 DNA reads TGTGCCAGCAGCCTCCGGGACAAGAACATTCAGTACTTC. It codes for CASSLRDKNIQYF.